The present T cell receptor (beta chain) was sequenced within a study of blood T cell repertoires in COVID-19 (dated by TCRdb to the early 2020s). Describing the broader study: Samples covering the acute and convalescent phases of COVID-19 were provided by collaborators in the United States, Italy and Spain. The prospective study material was composed of cDNA or gDNA derived from T cells, B-cell-depleted T cells, or PBMCs. Nearly every sample came with metadata listing a de-identified subject ID, COVID-19 status, age in years and sex. Samples came from the ongoing ImmuneRACE study (first 160 participants) plus 1,254 subjects from 6 global collaborators. The repertoires were released in a freely available public database intended as a resource for research on the immune response to SARS-CoV-2. Subjects who had been exposed to COVID-19, were actively infected with it, or had recovered from it provided the deeply sampled blood TCRbeta repertoires that made up the dataset. Where available, HLA class I and class II types were obtained from metadata supplied by the sample provider rather than from assay-based typing.

Participants in the prospective study were aged about 18 to 89 years, lived in under 30 United States geographic areas, and enrolled through a virtual design. In the prospective study, participants were assigned to cohorts based on the clinical history participants reported in a screening survey and a study questionnaire. Each participant in the prospective study had whole blood, serum and a nasopharyngeal or oropharyngeal swab collected by mobile phlebotomists. Additional blood draws and questionnaires over an approximately 2-month period could optionally be provided by prospective study participants. Prospective study blood samples were shipped either frozen or at room temperature before DNA extraction. The paper's findings and limits, for the study overall: The amount of clinical and demographic metadata varied by source and participant and was provided uncurated.

This clone showed up just a few times. Its antigen specificity is not known. The input lacks base qualities; no much larger clone sits a single base away. The immunoSEQ Assay, a bias-controlled multiplex PCR, was used to amplify TCRbeta CDR3 regions from genomic DNA. The authors' pipeline ran thus. Nucleated cell counts per sample were estimated from amplification of reference gene primers within the assay. Sequence reads were collapsed and filtered to measure the absolute abundance of every unique TCRbeta CDR3 rearrangement. For each sample, productive Simpson clonality was calculated as the square root of Simpson's diversity index across productive rearrangements. The table was pulled from immuneACCESS by TCRdb, which kept in-frame rearrangements only. Such tables lose some clones; where checked, under half of the loss comes from unresolved V genes, and the rest has no known cause. V, J and clone size are those of that table, while D and trimming were read from the DNA. The sample yields some 200,000 clones; under 90% were counted once. The ten largest clones add up to 8% to 9% of the sample.

Sequenced sample: PBMCs or T cells enriched from blood (not recorded which). This receptor was identified in a woman aged 45-65 years with acute COVID-19.

The CDR3 here reads CASSFDTEAFF. The nucleotide sequence reads TGTGCCAGCAGCTTCGACACTGAAGCTTTCTTT. The rearrangement combines TRBV7-9 with TRBJ1-1, with no reliable assignment of the D segment. Taken from cysteine to phenylalanine, the CDR3 has 11 residues. Only the CDR3 region is kept as DNA, spanning 33 bases read in frame from base 1. Looking up the germline V gene (reference sequence) yields CDR1 SEHNR and CDR2 FQNEAQ. V and J lose 3 bases and 3 bases, and a span of 2 bases separates them.